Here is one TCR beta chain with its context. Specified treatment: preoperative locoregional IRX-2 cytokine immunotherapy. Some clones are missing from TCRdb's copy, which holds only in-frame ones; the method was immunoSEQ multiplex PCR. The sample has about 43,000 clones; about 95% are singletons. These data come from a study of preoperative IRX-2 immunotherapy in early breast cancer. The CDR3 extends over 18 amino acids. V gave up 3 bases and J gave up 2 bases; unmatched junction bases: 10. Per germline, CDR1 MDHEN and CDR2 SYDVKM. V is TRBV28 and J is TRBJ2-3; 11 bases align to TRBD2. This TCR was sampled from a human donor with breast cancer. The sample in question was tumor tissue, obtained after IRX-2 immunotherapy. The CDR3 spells CASSLAGLAGGHTDTQYF. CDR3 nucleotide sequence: TGTGCCAGCAGTTTGGCAGGGCTAGCGGGAGGACACACAGATACGCAGTATTTT.